The 10 T cell receptor beta chains below all came from one sample that was sequenced in a study of OX40 agonist ivuxolimab in advanced cancers. Libraries were built with the immunoSEQ multiplex PCR assay. This is the immuneACCESS table as TCRdb keeps it, with only in-frame sequences that have V and J called. A part of the clones is gone; compared with another copy, unresolved V genes explain less than half, and the rest is unexplained. The sample has some 50,000 clones on record, more than 65% of them singletons. The ten largest clones take up around 2.5% of the sample. The sample consisted of CD4+ or CD8+ T cells sorted from blood, taken in a trial of the OX40 agonist ivuxolimab. Receptors originate from an adult with an advanced solid tumor such as melanoma, head and neck, liver or kidney cancer.

This clone was detected only a few times. The V gene is TRBV5-4, the J gene TRBJ1-6, with 8 bases lining up with TRBD1. Per the germline V gene, CDR1 is SGHNT and CDR2 is YYREEE (reference sequence). This CDR3 is 15 amino acids long. V trimming: 3 bases; J trimming: 9 bases; junction bases outside the gene matches: 8. The CDR3 DNA sequence: TGTGCCAGCAGCTCTTCCGGGACAGGCACTTCACCCCTCCACTTT. It encodes CASSSSGTGTSPLHF.

The chain joins TRBV2 to TRBJ2-7; D perhaps matches TRBD2 (6 bases). The CDR3 has 14 residues. Trimming shortened V by 3 bases and J by 2 bases, and 11 bases separated the two germline ends. CDR1 and CDR2 (germline): SNHLY, FYNNEI. The chain's CDR3 is CASSDRGTPYEQYF. The CDR3 bases are TGTGCCAGCAGTGATCGGGGGACTCCCTACGAGCAGTACTTC.

The chain joins TRBV7-2 to TRBJ1-3, with no clear D. This CDR3 contains 15 residues. CDR1 is SGHTA and CDR2 is FQGNSA in the germline V gene. Trimming took off 3 bases at V and 0 bases at J, with 9 bases between the two ends. CDR3 nucleotide sequence: TGTGCCAGCAGCTTTAAACAGCACTCTGGAAACACCATATATTTT. It yields the protein CASSFKQHSGNTIYF.

This clone was seen a few times. V gene TRBV11-2 combines with J gene TRBJ2-3, with 8 bases that match TRBD1. V dropped 5 bases and J dropped 3; count of bases not matched to a gene: 1. Germline V gives CDR1 SGHAT, CDR2 FQNNGV. The CDR3 has 13 residues. The CDR3 coding sequence is TGTGCCAGCAGCCGGACAGGGACAGATACGCAGTATTTT. Translated: CASSRTGTDTQYF.

This chain uses TRBV27 with TRBJ2-4; 11 bases line up with TRBD2. Germline V gene data show CDR1 as MNHEY and CDR2 as SMNVEV (reference sequence). The CDR3 extends over 21 amino acids. V dropped 5 bases and J dropped 2; count of bases not matched to a gene: 20. The CDR3 loop reads CASSTNPSGLAGLPTKNIQYF. DNA of the CDR3: TGTGCCAGCAGTACAAACCCCTCAGGACTAGCGGGCCTCCCTACCAAAAACATTCAGTACTTC.

The rearrangement links TRBV7-7 to TRBJ2-2, with D perhaps being TRBD1 or TRBD2 (5 bases each). This CDR3 contains 15 residues. The V and J ends lost 2 bases and 4 bases respectively, with 11 bases between them. Germline CDR1 reads SSHAT; CDR2 reads FNYEAQ (reference sequence). The CDR3 is CASSLRGDFTGELFF. CDR3 DNA sequence: TGTGCCAGCAGCTTACGGGGCGACTTCACCGGGGAGCTGTTTTTT.

The J gene is TRBJ2-1, the V gene TRBV5-4, with TRBD1 identical over 8 bases. CDR1 is SGHNT and CDR2 is YYREEE in the germline V gene (reference sequence). V lost 4 bases and J lost 7; bases outside the gene matches: 10. The CDR3 runs to 15 residues. CDR3: CASSREQGVKNEQFF. As DNA, the CDR3 is TGTGCCAGCAGCCGAGAACAGGGGGTAAAAAATGAGCAGTTCTTC.

CDR3: CASSFWDRSYEQYF. The CDR3 region has the DNA TGTGCCAGCAGCTTCTGGGACAGGTCCTACGAGCAGTACTTC. The rearrangement links TRBV5-4 to TRBJ2-7, with 8 bases lining up with TRBD1. Trimming removed 2 bases from V and 1 base from J; junction bases left unmatched: 2. This CDR3 is 14 amino acids long. The germline V gene has CDR1 SGHNT and CDR2 YYREEE (reference sequence).

The rearrangement links TRBV29-1 to TRBJ1-3; tentatively, D is TRBD1 (5 bases). Between the trimmed V and J ends, which lost 5 bases and 2 bases, there was a span of 13 bases. This CDR3 has 14 amino acids. Germline-derived CDR1 and CDR2 are SQVTM and ANQGSEA. Here the CDR3 DNA reads TGCAGCGTTTCCCAGGGAAGTCCTGGAAACACCATATATTTT. Translation gives CSVSQGSPGNTIYF.

This clone was seen only a few times. The chain couples TRBV10-1 to TRBJ2-2; 11 bases are shared with TRBD2. V lost 4 bases and J lost 8; bases outside the gene matches: 0. Germline CDR1 WNHNN, CDR2 SYGVQD (reference sequence). The CDR3 has 13 amino acids. The CDR3 DNA follows: TGCGCCAGCAGTGGACTAGCGGGAGGGGAGCTGTTTTTT. Amino acids: CASSGLAGGELFF.